The source of this TCR beta chain is a study of shared clonotypes between healthy human individuals. Overall study context: Each donor's CD8 memory used one plate, CD8 naive two, each CD4 subset three. Findings and caveats of the study: Researchers sampled blood only, noting tissue repertoires likely differ.

V lost 0 bases and J lost 1, with 13 bases in between. CDR1 is GTSNPN, CDR2 SVGIG, per germline (reference sequence). This CDR3 spans 16 amino acids. In its sample, this clone was seen a few times. Its antigen is not known. Among the donors, all were Caucasian adults who lived in Nashville, Tennessee. CD4+ cells yielded CD45RA+ naive and CD45RA-negative memory subsets. Measured with immunoSEQ multiplex PCR; TCRdb has only the in-frame clones, and not every one. The sample holds some 1 million clones, under 80% seen once. This receptor was obtained from a man younger than 30 in good health. The rearrangement uses TRBV30 and TRBJ1-3; tentatively, D is TRBD1 (6 bases). Input material: memory CD4+ T cells sorted from blood. Subset in this sample: CD45RA-negative fraction. The CDR3 nucleotides read TGTGCCTGGAGTGTAGGGTATGACAGGTCTGGAAACACCATATATTTT. Encoded protein: CAWSVGYDRSGNTIYF.